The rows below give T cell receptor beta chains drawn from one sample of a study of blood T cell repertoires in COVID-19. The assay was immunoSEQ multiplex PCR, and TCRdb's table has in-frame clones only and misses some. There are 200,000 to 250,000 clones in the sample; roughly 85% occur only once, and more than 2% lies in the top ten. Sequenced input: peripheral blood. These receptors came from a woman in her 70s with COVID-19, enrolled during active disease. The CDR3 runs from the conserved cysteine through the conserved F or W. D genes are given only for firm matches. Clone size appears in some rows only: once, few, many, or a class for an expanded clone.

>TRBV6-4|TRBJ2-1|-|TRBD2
CASSEAGGSYNEQFF
TGTGCCAGCAGTGAAGCGGGAGGGTCCTACAATGAGCAGTTCTTC
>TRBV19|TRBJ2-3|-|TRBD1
CASSIDFGTAIYF
TGTGCCAGTAGTATAGATTTCGGGACAGCGATTTATTTT
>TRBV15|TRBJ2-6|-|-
CATSRAVAPSGANVLTF
TGTGCCACCAGCAGAGCGGTCGCCCCATCTGGGGCCAACGTCCTGACTTTC
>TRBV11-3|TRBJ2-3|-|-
CASSPDRRAGDTQYF
TGTGCCAGCAGCCCCGACCGCAGGGCTGGAGATACGCAGTATTTT
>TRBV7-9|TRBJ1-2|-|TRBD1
CASSGETGGHSYGYTF
TGTGCCAGCAGCGGCGAAACAGGGGGCCACAGCTATGGCTACACCTTC
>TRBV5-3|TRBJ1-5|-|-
CARSSGGVEGNQPQHF
TGTGCCAGAAGCTCAGGTGGCGTGGAGGGCAATCAGCCCCAGCATTTT
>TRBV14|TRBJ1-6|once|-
CASSLQGTLHF
TGTGCCAGCAGCCTTCAGGGGACCCTCCACTTT
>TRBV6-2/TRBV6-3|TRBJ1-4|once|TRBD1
CASSYPGTADEKLFF
TGTGCCAGCAGTTACCCCGGGACAGCAGATGAAAAACTGTTTTTT
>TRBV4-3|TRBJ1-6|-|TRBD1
CASSPQGTVDSPLHF
TGCGCCAGCAGCCCTCAAGGGACAGTAGATTCACCCCTCCACTTT
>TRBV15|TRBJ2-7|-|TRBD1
CATSRGQGRDEQYF
TGTGCCACCAGCAGAGGACAGGGACGAGACGAGCAGTACTTC
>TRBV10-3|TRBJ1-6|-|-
CAISEPDSPLHF
TGTGCCATCAGTGAGCCGGATTCACCCCTCCACTTT
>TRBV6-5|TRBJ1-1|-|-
CASSTLVVGAFF
TGTGCCAGCAGTACGTTAGTCGTCGGGGCTTTCTTT
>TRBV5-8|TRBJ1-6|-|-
CASSLTQGKGSPLHF
TGTGCCAGCAGCCTGACTCAGGGGAAGGGGTCACCCCTCCACTTT
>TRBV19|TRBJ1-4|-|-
CASRVQGTNEKLFF
TGTGCCAGTAGGGTCCAGGGGACTAATGAAAAACTGTTTTTT
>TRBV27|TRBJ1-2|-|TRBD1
CASSKQAPGQGYGYTF
TGTGCCAGCAGTAAGCAAGCGCCGGGACAGGGCTATGGCTACACCTTC
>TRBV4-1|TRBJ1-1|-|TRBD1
CASSHPARQGRAEAFF
TGCGCCAGCAGCCATCCGGCCCGACAGGGTCGGGCTGAAGCTTTCTTT
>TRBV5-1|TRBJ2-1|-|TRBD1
CASSLRQGARHEQFF
TGCGCCAGCAGCTTGCGACAGGGGGCGCGCCATGAGCAGTTCTTC